This T cell receptor (beta chain) was recorded in a study of blood T cell repertoires in COVID-19. Study context: Nucleic acid was either cDNA or gDNA, and it came from T cells, B-cell-depleted T cells, or PBMCs.

The cohort comprised adults aged about 18 to 89 years residing in approximately 25 US areas. The ends were cut back, 7 bases at V and 1 base at J, with 10 bases in the middle. CDR3 length: 14 residues. Per the germline V gene, CDR1 is MNHEY and CDR2 is SVGAGI. In the source study's methods: Amplifying reference gene primers gave estimates of nucleated cell counts. Assay used: immunoSEQ multiplex PCR; TCRdb lists only in-frame clones, some missing. Clone size and V and J calls were adopted from that table, with D and trimming inferred from the DNA. The repertoire holds 150,000 to 250,000 clones, with approximately 80% as singletons.

This TCR was sampled from a man in his forties who had recovered from COVID-19. Sequenced material: PBMCs or T cells enriched from blood (not recorded which). The chain joins TRBV6-5 to TRBJ2-2, with D possibly matching TRBD2 (6 bases). The CDR3: CASTWGVNTGELFF. The CDR3 DNA sequence: TGTGCCAGCACGTGGGGGGTGAACACCGGGGAGCTGTTTTTT.